The T cell receptor beta chain under discussion was sequenced for a study of blood T cell repertoires in COVID-19. Overall study context: There were acute and convalescent COVID-19 samples, and they came from the United States, Italy and Spain. PBMCs, B-cell-depleted T cells, or T cells were the source of the cDNA or gDNA that made up the material.

Trimming left V 6 bases short and J 2 bases short, with 17 bases between. This CDR3 is 16 amino acids long. The germline CDR1 and CDR2 sequences are LNHDA and SQIVND (reference sequence). During active infection, Seattle patients enrolled and were then monitored through disease. Authors' analysis steps: For nucleated cells, counts were estimated from reference gene primer amplification. Method: immunoSEQ multiplex PCR; TCRdb's copy keeps in-frame clones and lacks some. V and J calls plus clone size are reproduced from that table; the DNA served to infer D and trimming. Among approximately 300,000 clones listed, about 86% were seen once.

The sequence was obtained from a person aged 65 to 79 with COVID-19, enrolled during active disease. The chain carries TRBV19 and TRBJ1-5, with a weak D call TRBD1 (5 bases). Sequenced material: peripheral blood. CDR3 sequence (DNA): TGTGCCAGTAGCCGAATCGGCGTACAGGGCAATCAGCCCCAGCATTTT. Its translation: CASSRIGVQGNQPQHF.